The rows below give T cell receptor beta chains drawn from one sample of a study of blood T cells in healthy people across ages. TCRdb used MiXCR to reprocess the 5' RACE reads, holding one entry per CDR3 protein. The table has approximately 1.5 million distinct CDR3 sequences, 40% to 45% seen once. The sequenced sample was blood. These receptors were obtained from a woman aged 18-29 years in good health. Both conserved end residues are part of each CDR3. A D gene is named only where the DNA matches it firmly. The size entry is marked missing in some rows and otherwise reads once, few, many or a size class.

D gene	clone size	J gene	V gene	CDR3 protein	CDR3 DNA
-	few	TRBJ1-2	TRBV11-2	CASSLGGVLYGYTF	TGTGCCAGCAGCTTAGGTGGGGTTTTATATGGCTACACCTTC
-	-	TRBJ1-1	TRBV12-3/TRBV12-4	CASSRWARTEAFF	TGTGCCAGCAGTCGCTGGGCGAGGACTGAAGCTTTCTTT
-	once	TRBJ2-1	TRBV6-1	CASSEGKTSRGSYNEQFF	TGTGCCAGCAGTGAGGGAAAAACTAGCAGGGGCTCGTACAATGAGCAGTTCTTC
TRBD1	few	TRBJ1-1	TRBV7-2	CASSLATGGRMNTEAFF	TGTGCCAGCAGCTTAGCGACAGGGGGTCGAATGAACACTGAAGCTTTCTTT
TRBD1	-	TRBJ1-2	TRBV11-2	CASSYQGRGLGYGYTF	TGTGCCAGCAGCTACCAAGGGAGGGGGCTCGGGTATGGCTACACCTTC
TRBD1	-	TRBJ1-1	TRBV7-9	CASSTGQGTLVEAFF	TGTGCCAGCAGCACCGGACAGGGAACTTTGGTTGAAGCTTTCTTT
TRBD2	-	TRBJ2-7	TRBV20-1	CSATYSGRDHEQYF	TGCAGTGCTACCTATAGCGGGAGAGATCACGAGCAGTACTTC
TRBD1	few	TRBJ2-2	TRBV19	CASSRGTGRSGELFF	TGTGCCAGTAGTAGGGGGACAGGGCGTTCCGGGGAGCTGTTTTTT
-	-	TRBJ2-7	TRBV7-2	CASSFWISLSYEQYF	TGTGCCAGCAGCTTTTGGATCTCACTCTCCTACGAGCAGTACTTC
TRBD1	many	TRBJ2-7	TRBV4-1	CASSPGTDSYEQYF	TGCGCCAGCAGCCCCGGGACAGACTCCTACGAGCAGTACTTC
-	-	TRBJ2-5	TRBV27	CASRYRARGETQYF	TGTGCCAGCAGATACAGGGCACGTGGAGAGACCCAGTACTTC
TRBD2	-	TRBJ2-7	TRBV28	CASTAGLADSSYEQYF	TGTGCCAGCACCGCCGGACTAGCGGATAGCTCCTACGAGCAGTACTTC
-	-	TRBJ2-5	TRBV3-1	CASSQSASETQYF	TGTGCCAGCAGCCAATCGGCCAGTGAGACCCAGTACTTC
-	few	TRBJ2-7	TRBV27	CASSLLGIGEQYF	TGTGCCAGCAGTTTATTGGGGATTGGCGAGCAGTACTTC
TRBD2	-	TRBJ2-5	TRBV4-3	CASSSLSGGFGTQYF	TGCGCCAGCAGCTCCCTTAGCGGGGGATTCGGGACCCAGTACTTC
TRBD1	-	TRBJ1-5	TRBV5-1	CASSPTGTGYQHF	TGCGCCAGCAGCCCGACAGGGACGGGGTATCAGCATTTT
-	-	TRBJ1-1	TRBV2	CASSDFLAFF	TGTGCCAGCAGTGATTTTCTAGCTTTCTTT
TRBD2	-	TRBJ2-3	TRBV20-1	CSARRAGDVDTQYF	TGCAGTGCTAGGCGAGCGGGAGATGTAGATACGCAGTATTTT
-	once	TRBJ2-7	TRBV20-1	CSATQGTFGIRGSYEQYF	TGCAGTGCTACTCAGGGTACTTTCGGGATTAGAGGCTCCTACGAGCAGTACTTC
-	few	TRBJ1-2	TRBV29-1	CSAGTTRDLYGYTF	TGCAGCGCTGGGACAACCCGGGATTTGTATGGCTACACCTTC